This T cell receptor beta chain derives from a study of T cells in Graves' hyperthyroidism and ophthalmopathy. Ten or more counts support this clonotype. Its antigen is not identified. In making diagnoses, clinical symptoms, serum thyroxine and TRAb, thyroid ultrasound and orbital computed tomography were all used. Regarding the study as a whole: The majority of expanded thyroid clonotypes above 0.001 also appeared in blood.

V lost 1 base, J lost 0 bases, and 11 bases lay in between. CDR3 length equals 16 residues. Germline-derived CDR1 and CDR2 are SEHNR and FQNEAQ (reference sequence). Authors of the study amplified TCR beta CDR3 regions from RNA transcripts. During a first-round RT-PCR of the TCR CDR3, the HTBI primer set was used. MiXCR, run by TCRdb on the multiplex PCR reads, gives a single entry per CDR3 protein. Of fewer than 900,000 distinct CDR3 sequences in the sample, 15% to 20% were seen once. The chain has TRBV7-9 and TRBJ2-3; D gene unclear. Sample: blood. This clonotype originated in a young man with Graves' hyperthyroidism. CDR3 sequence: CASSLGAAYSTDTQYF. CDR3 in DNA: TGTGCCAGCAGCTTAGGGGCAGCCTACAGCACAGATACGCAGTATTTT.